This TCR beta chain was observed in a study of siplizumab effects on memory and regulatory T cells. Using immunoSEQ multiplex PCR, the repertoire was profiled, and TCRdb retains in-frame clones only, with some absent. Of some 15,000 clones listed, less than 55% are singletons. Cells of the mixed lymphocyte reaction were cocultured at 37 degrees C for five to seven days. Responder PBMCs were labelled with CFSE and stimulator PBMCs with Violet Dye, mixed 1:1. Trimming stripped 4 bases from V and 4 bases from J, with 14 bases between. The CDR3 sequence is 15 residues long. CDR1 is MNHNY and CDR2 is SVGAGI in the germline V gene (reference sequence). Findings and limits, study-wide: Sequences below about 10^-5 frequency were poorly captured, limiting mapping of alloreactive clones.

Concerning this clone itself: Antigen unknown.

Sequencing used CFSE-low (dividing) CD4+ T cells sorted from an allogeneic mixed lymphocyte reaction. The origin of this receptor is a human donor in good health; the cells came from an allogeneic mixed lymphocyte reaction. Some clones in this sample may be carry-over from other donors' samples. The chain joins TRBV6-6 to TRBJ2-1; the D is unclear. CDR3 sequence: CASSLGPPSYNEQFF. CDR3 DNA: TGTGCCAGCAGTTTAGGGCCTCCTTCTTACAATGAGCAGTTCTTC.